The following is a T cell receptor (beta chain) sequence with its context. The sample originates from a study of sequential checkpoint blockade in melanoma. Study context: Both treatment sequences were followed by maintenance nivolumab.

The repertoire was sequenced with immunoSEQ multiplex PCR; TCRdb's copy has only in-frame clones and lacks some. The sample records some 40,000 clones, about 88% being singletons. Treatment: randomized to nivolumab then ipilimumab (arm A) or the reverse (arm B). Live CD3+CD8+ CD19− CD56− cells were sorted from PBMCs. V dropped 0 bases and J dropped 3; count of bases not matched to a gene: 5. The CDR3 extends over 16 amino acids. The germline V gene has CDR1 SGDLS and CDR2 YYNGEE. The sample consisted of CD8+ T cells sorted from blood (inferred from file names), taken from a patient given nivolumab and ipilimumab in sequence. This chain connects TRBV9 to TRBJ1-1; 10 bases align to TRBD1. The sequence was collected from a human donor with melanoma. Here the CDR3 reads CASSVGAGTGDTEAFF. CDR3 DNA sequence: TGTGCCAGCAGCGTAGGAGCCGGGACAGGGGACACTGAAGCTTTCTTT. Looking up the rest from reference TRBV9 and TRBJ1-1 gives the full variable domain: DSGVTQTPKHLITATGQRVTLRCSPRSGDLSVYWYQQSLDQGLQFLIQYYNGEERAKGNILERFSAQQFPDLHSELNLSSLELGDSALYFCASSVGAGTGDTEAFFGQGTRLTVV.